The rows below give T cell receptor beta chains drawn from one sample of a study of sequential checkpoint blockade in melanoma. Assay: immunoSEQ multiplex PCR; the TCRdb copy retains only in-frame clones and omits some. The profile shows over 20,000 clones, around 70% of them singletons. Sequencing was performed on CD8+ T cells sorted from blood (inferred from file names), taken from a patient given nivolumab and ipilimumab in sequence. These receptors were obtained from a human donor with melanoma. The CDR3 runs from the conserved cysteine through the conserved F or W. The D gene is left open where the match is weak. Clone size is stated in some rows and not others, as once, few, many or a class when expanded.

>.|TRBJ1-5|TRBV19|.
CASRGRGNQPQHF
TGTGCCAGTAGGGGGAGGGGTAATCAGCCCCAGCATTTT
>TRBD1|TRBJ2-7|TRBV5-4|few
CASSLGQSPSYEQYF
TGTGCCAGCAGCCTGGGACAGTCCCCCTCCTACGAGCAGTACTTC
>.|TRBJ2-1|TRBV19|few
CASSILLYNNEQFF
.
>TRBD2|TRBJ2-3|TRBV6-1|.
CASGSGTHTDTQYF
TGTGCCAGCGGTAGCGGGACACACACAGATACGCAGTATTTT
>TRBD1|TRBJ1-1|TRBV4-3|.
CASSQFTGGTEAFF
TGCGCCAGCAGCCAATTTACAGGGGGAACTGAAGCTTTCTTT
>TRBD2|TRBJ2-1|TRBV9|.
CASSRSGVGVNEQFF
TGTGCCAGCAGCAGAAGCGGGGTTGGGGTCAATGAGCAGTTCTTC
>.|TRBJ1-4|TRBV7-6|once
CASSLGGGEIEKLFF
TGTGCCAGCAGCTTAGGAGGGGGTGAGATTGAAAAACTGTTTTTT
>.|TRBJ2-1|TRBV9|.
CASSVSGTPYNEQFF
TGTGCCAGCAGCGTCTCCGGGACACCTTACAATGAGCAGTTCTTC
>TRBD1|TRBJ2-7|TRBV10-3|few
CAISAGTGSSYEQYF
TGTGCCATCAGCGCTGGGACAGGGAGCTCCTACGAGCAGTACTTC
>TRBD1|TRBJ2-7|TRBV7-9|.
CASSQGAAPGGSYEQYF
TGTGCCAGCAGCCAAGGAGCTGCCCCAGGGGGCTCCTACGAGCAGTACTTC
>TRBD1|TRBJ2-7|TRBV6-5|.
CASSYSRTGFEQYF
TGTGCCAGCAGTTACTCGAGGACAGGGTTCGAGCAGTACTTC
>.|TRBJ1-6|TRBV19|.
CASDGTPDNSPLHF
TGTGCCAGTGATGGGACACCGGATAATTCACCCCTCCACTTT
>TRBD1|TRBJ1-1|TRBV7-9|.
CASSYPTGGDFSNTEAFF
TGTGCCAGCAGCTACCCAACAGGGGGCGACTTTTCTAACACTGAAGCTTTCTTT